This T cell receptor (beta chain) was captured in a study of T cell repertoires in cytomegalovirus infection. Study details: Selected CMV epitopes included recently identified HLA-C-restricted ones as well as well-studied HLA-B-restricted ones. Public signatures in TCR beta pointed to CMV infection and matching HLA type.

Germline lookup yields CDR1 SGHVS and CDR2 FQNEAQ. Trimming cost V 6 bases and J 4 bases; bases outside gene matches: 8. This CDR3 contains 16 residues. As concerns this clonotype: Its antigen is currently unknown.

Via MiXCR, TCRdb re-called the reads, giving one row per CDR3 protein. Here the sample spans about 160,000 distinct CDR3 sequences, 20% to 25% being singletons. The origin of this receptor is a human donor in good health (CMV status not recorded). Some clones in this sample may be carry-over from other donors' samples. The chain carries TRBV7-8 and TRBJ2-1; 11 positions match TRBD2. Material: CD8+ T cells from cultured PBMCs, obtained from culture after CMV antigen stimulation. The CDR3 DNA reads TGTGCCAGCAGTTCTATACTAGCGGGGGCATACAATGAGCAGTTCTTC. Translation gives CASSSILAGAYNEQFF.